A selection of T cell receptor beta chains follows, all from one sample in a study of cytomegalovirus exposure and HLA in healthy donors. TCRdb's copy holds only in-frame clones and misses some; the assay was immunoSEQ multiplex PCR. This table holds around 400,000 clones, 86% found once. Sequences were obtained from PBMCs. Every receptor here comes from a woman between 18 and 29 years old in good health and CMV-seronegative. CDR3s include the opening cysteine and the closing phenylalanine or tryptophan. Each record gives: clone size, J gene, V gene, D gene, CDR3 length, CDR3 protein, CDR3 DNA. D genes are given only for firm matches. Clone size is shown for a subset of rows, as once, few, many or a class of expanded clone.

clone size: NA
J gene: TRBJ1-2
V gene: TRBV10-3
D gene: TRBD1
CDR3 length: 15
CDR3 protein: CAISDPTGPGYGYTF
CDR3 DNA: TGTGCCATCAGTGACCCGACAGGGCCAGGGTATGGCTACACCTTC

clone size: NA
J gene: TRBJ2-6
V gene: TRBV27
D gene: NA
CDR3 length: 19
CDR3 protein: CASSPVGSGARSGANVLTF
CDR3 DNA: TGTGCCAGCAGCCCGGTGGGTAGCGGAGCCCGCTCTGGGGCCAACGTCCTGACTTTC

clone size: once
J gene: TRBJ2-1
V gene: TRBV29-1
D gene: NA
CDR3 length: 14
CDR3 protein: CSVLTVSSYNEQFF
CDR3 DNA: TGCAGCGTTCTCACAGTGAGCTCCTACAATGAGCAGTTCTTC

clone size: few
J gene: TRBJ2-7
V gene: TRBV7-8
D gene: NA
CDR3 length: 14
CDR3 protein: CASSLGSGTYEQYF
CDR3 DNA: TGTGCCAGCAGCTTAGGTTCGGGGACCTACGAGCAGTACTTC

clone size: once
J gene: TRBJ2-5
V gene: TRBV27
D gene: TRBD2
CDR3 length: 16
CDR3 protein: CASSLVGGRGVETQYF
CDR3 DNA: TGTGCCAGCAGTTTAGTAGGCGGGAGGGGAGTGGAGACCCAGTACTTC

clone size: NA
J gene: TRBJ2-7
V gene: TRBV5-1
D gene: NA
CDR3 length: 15
CDR3 protein: CASSLAGGTSYEQYF
CDR3 DNA: TGCGCCAGCAGCTTGGCTGGGGGGACCTCCTACGAGCAGTACTTC

clone size: NA
J gene: TRBJ2-1
V gene: TRBV6-1
D gene: TRBD2
CDR3 length: 15
CDR3 protein: CASTPLAGNLNEQFF
CDR3 DNA: TGTGCCAGCACCCCGCTAGCGGGGAATTTGAATGAGCAGTTCTTC

clone size: once
J gene: TRBJ2-3
V gene: TRBV5-1
D gene: NA
CDR3 length: 15
CDR3 protein: CASSLGQLTSDTQYF
CDR3 DNA: TGCGCCAGCAGCTTGGGACAACTTACTTCAGATACGCAGTATTTT

clone size: NA
J gene: TRBJ2-1
V gene: TRBV18
D gene: TRBD2
CDR3 length: 16
CDR3 protein: CASSPGTSGEYNEQFF
CDR3 DNA: TGTGCCAGCTCACCGGGGACTAGCGGGGAATACAATGAGCAGTTCTTC

clone size: once
J gene: TRBJ2-7
V gene: TRBV28
D gene: TRBD2
CDR3 length: 14
CDR3 protein: CASTSGGEDYEQYF
CDR3 DNA: TGTGCCAGCACGTCTGGGGGGGAAGACTACGAGCAGTACTTC

clone size: NA
J gene: TRBJ2-1
V gene: TRBV7-8
D gene: TRBD2
CDR3 length: 15
CDR3 protein: CASSLKRGGPDEQFF
CDR3 DNA: TGTGCCAGCAGCTTAAAGCGGGGGGGTCCCGATGAGCAGTTCTTC

clone size: NA
J gene: TRBJ2-3
V gene: TRBV27
D gene: NA
CDR3 length: 14
CDR3 protein: CASSVFLGTDTQYF
CDR3 DNA: TGTGCCAGCAGCGTGTTCCTCGGCACAGATACGCAGTATTTT

clone size: NA
J gene: TRBJ1-1
V gene: TRBV27
D gene: TRBD1
CDR3 length: 15
CDR3 protein: CASAAPGTVNTEAFF
CDR3 DNA: TGTGCCAGCGCCGCCCCCGGGACAGTGAACACTGAAGCTTTCTTT

clone size: NA
J gene: TRBJ2-5
V gene: TRBV4-1
D gene: NA
CDR3 length: 15
CDR3 protein: CASSDSGGVQETQYF
CDR3 DNA: TGCGCCAGCAGTGACTCCGGCGGGGTCCAAGAGACCCAGTACTTC

clone size: NA
J gene: TRBJ2-7
V gene: TRBV5-1
D gene: TRBD1
CDR3 length: 16
CDR3 protein: CASSQNPPGGGNEQYF
CDR3 DNA: TGCGCCAGCAGCCAAAACCCCCCAGGGGGCGGGAACGAGCAGTACTTC

clone size: NA
J gene: TRBJ2-5
V gene: TRBV27
D gene: TRBD2
CDR3 length: 14
CDR3 protein: CASSYGGYEETQYF
CDR3 DNA: TGTGCCAGCAGTTACGGGGGGTATGAAGAGACCCAGTACTTC

clone size: few
J gene: TRBJ1-2
V gene: TRBV20-1
D gene: NA
CDR3 length: 11
CDR3 protein: CSAVTDYGYTF
CDR3 DNA: TGCAGTGCAGTGACAGATTATGGCTACACCTTC